This passage covers 18 T cell receptor beta chains from one sample sequenced in a study of identical twins. Using its own MiXCR run on the 5' RACE reads, TCRdb lists one record per CDR3 protein. The repertoire holds a few hundred thousand distinct CDR3 sequences, with 9.5% to 10% as singletons. The same data also contributed to another study, on yellow fever vaccine responses in identical twins.

Sequenced sample: PBMCs. The receptors were gathered from a woman aged 18-35 years in good health.

This clonotype was detected ten times or more. The chain is built from TRBV11-1 and TRBJ2-6; D perhaps matches TRBD1 (6 bases). The CDR3 is 18 residues long. V gave up 7 bases and J gave up 4 bases, with 23 bases separating them. Looked up from germline, CDR1 is SGHAT and CDR2 is FQDESV (reference sequence). The CDR3 bases are TGTGCCAGCATCACCGGGACACCTCCCTCGAAGGGGGCCAACGTCCTGACTTTC. Translating it yields CASITGTPPSKGANVLTF.

This clonotype was recorded at least ten times. The chain couples TRBV5-1 to TRBJ2-1; 13 bases fit TRBD2. Germline V gene lookup returns CDR1 SGHRS and CDR2 YFSETQ. This CDR3 region has 16 residues. Trimming removed 2 bases from V and 6 bases from J; junction bases left unmatched: 5. CDR3 DNA sequence: TGCGCCAGCAGCTTCAGACTAGCGGGGGGTCTCAATGAGCAGTTCTTC. Encoded protein: CASSFRLAGGLNEQFF.

This clonotype has a handful of counts. The genes are TRBV20-1 and TRBJ1-2; D ambiguous. The CDR3 totals 12 residues. V shed 1 base and J shed 9 bases, with 12 bases lying between them. Germline V gives CDR1 DFQATT, CDR2 SNEGSKA (reference sequence). CDR3: CSARGLEGSYTF. CDR3 sequence (DNA): TGCAGTGCTAGAGGTTTAGAAGGGAGCTACACCTTC.

In this sample, this clonotype turned up a few times. The chain employs TRBV19 and TRBJ2-1; D gene ambiguous. Trimming cost V 3 bases and J 6 bases, with 6 bases left between them. This CDR3 has 12 amino acids. Germline V gives CDR1 LNHDA, CDR2 SQIVND (reference sequence). The CDR3 is CASSIPPNEQFF. In nucleotides, the CDR3 is TGTGCCAGTAGTATCCCCCCCAATGAGCAGTTCTTC.

This clonotype was found a few times. J is TRBJ2-5 and V is TRBV27; TRBD1 matches at 8 bases. Germline CDR1 and CDR2: MNHEY and SMNVEV (reference sequence). This CDR3 contains 15 residues. With V trimmed by 4 bases and J by 4 bases, 8 bases remained unmatched. CDR3 nucleotides: TGTGCCAGCAGTTGGGCAGGACAGGGCCCAGAGACCCAGTACTTC. The encoded protein is CASSWAGQGPETQYF.

This clonotype was seen a handful of times. The rearrangement links TRBV11-2 to TRBJ2-7; no clear D. CDR1 SGHAT and CDR2 FQNNGV come from the germline V gene. The V end was cut by 0 bases, the J end by 4 bases, with 16 bases between. The CDR3 loop spans 16 amino acids. The DNA for the CDR3 is TGTGCCAGCAGCTTAGATCCCGGCCAGGCCCGTTACGAGCAGTACTTC. Amino acid sequence: CASSLDPGQARYEQYF. The variable domain in full, with the rest retrieved from reference TRBV11-2 and TRBJ2-7, is EAGVAQSPRYKIIEKRQSVAFWCNPISGHATLYWYQQILGQGPKLLIQFQNNGVVDDSQLPKDRFSAERLKGVDSTLKIQPAKLEDSAVYLCASSLDPGQARYEQYFGPGTRLTVT.

This clonotype was detected ten times or more. The chain employs TRBV4-3 and TRBJ2-7, with 7 bases fitting TRBD1. Germline V gene lookup returns CDR1 LGHNA and CDR2 YSLEER. After removal of 0 bases from V and 2 bases from J, the junction contained 4 bases not matched to a gene. CDR3 size: 15 residues. CDR3 sequence reads: CASSQDWQGAYEQYF. The CDR3, as DNA: TGCGCCAGCAGCCAAGATTGGCAGGGGGCCTACGAGCAGTACTTC.

V usage is TRBV5-4 and J usage is TRBJ2-1, with TRBD2 matching over 11 bases. Germline V lookup: CDR1 SGHNT, CDR2 YYREEE (reference sequence). The V gene end was trimmed by 0 bases and the J gene end by 0 bases; junction bases not matched to a gene: 8. The CDR3 is made up of 19 amino acids. This CDR3 reads CASSLGTSGGLSSYNEQFF. CDR3 in DNA: TGTGCCAGCAGCTTGGGAACTAGCGGGGGCCTTAGCTCCTACAATGAGCAGTTCTTC.

The chain combines TRBV5-1 with TRBJ2-7; possible D gene TRBD1, 5 bases. The CDR3 loop spans 15 amino acids. The V end was cut by 0 bases, the J end by 2 bases, with 12 bases between. Per the germline V gene, CDR1 is SGHRS and CDR2 is YFSETQ. In DNA, the CDR3 is TGCGCCAGCAGCTTGGGTGGAGACAGTCCCTACGAGCAGTACTTC. It specifies CASSLGGDSPYEQYF.

The J gene is TRBJ2-2, the V gene TRBV20-1; 8 bases are shared with TRBD1. The CDR3 runs to 13 residues. V gave up 4 bases and J gave up 8 bases; unmatched junction bases: 6. Germline lookup yields CDR1 DFQATT and CDR2 SNEGSKA (reference sequence). CDR3 protein: CSATGQGRGELFF. The CDR3 DNA is TGCAGTGCTACCGGACAGGGTCGTGGGGAGCTGTTTTTT.

The CDR3 sequence: CASSQPRDRFYEQYF. As DNA, the CDR3 is TGCGCCAGCAGCCAACCCCGGGACAGATTCTACGAGCAGTACTTC. The chain combines TRBV4-1 with TRBJ2-7, with TRBD1 matching over 7 bases. The germline CDR1 and CDR2 sequences are MGHRA and YSYEKL. The CDR3 loop spans 15 amino acids. V dropped 2 bases and J dropped 3; count of bases not matched to a gene: 7.

This clonotype was recorded at least ten times. The rearrangement links TRBV7-9 to TRBJ2-7, with D tentatively TRBD1 (5 bases). The germline CDR1 and CDR2 sequences are SEHNR and FQNEAQ (reference sequence). V dropped 2 bases and J dropped 6 bases, with 8 bases sitting between them. The CDR3 totals 12 residues. The CDR3 DNA follows: TGTGCCAGCAGCTTACAGGGTTTCGAGCAGTACTTC. Protein sequence: CASSLQGFEQYF.

This clonotype has more than one count but fewer than ten. This chain uses TRBV7-2 with TRBJ2-7; D possibly corresponds to TRBD1 (6 bases). CDR3 length: 15 residues. V was shortened by 2 bases and J by 0 bases, with 11 bases between the two germline ends. Germline V gene lookup returns CDR1 SGHTA and CDR2 FQGNSA. The CDR3 region has the DNA TGTGCCAGCAGCTTAAAGTTGGGGGCCTCCTACGAGCAGTACTTC. This gives the protein CASSLKLGASYEQYF.

This clonotype was counted many times. The V gene is TRBV6-5, the J gene TRBJ2-3, with unresolved D. Deletions cut 4 bases from V and 8 bases from J, with 10 bases between. There are 12 residues in the CDR3. Germline-derived CDR1 and CDR2 are MNHEY and SVGAGI. The CDR3 region has the DNA TGTGCCAGCAGTTCCTCTAGTCTTACGCAGTATTTT. Amino acids: CASSSSSLTQYF.

The chain recombines TRBV13 with TRBJ2-1; 10 nucleotides align to TRBD2. V lost 2 bases to trimming and J lost 8 bases; unmatched junction nucleotides: 18. CDR3 length: 19 residues. Germline CDR1 is PRHDT and CDR2 is FYEKMQ (reference sequence). The CDR3 loop is CASSLSGLATGLLADEQFF. The CDR3 DNA reads as TGTGCCAGCAGCTTATCGGGACTAGCGACGGGGTTGCTCGCCGATGAGCAGTTCTTC.

This clonotype was recorded many times. The J gene is TRBJ1-5, the V gene TRBV7-2; D remains ambiguous. V was pared by 2 bases and J by 4 bases, with 3 bases between. The CDR3 sequence is 12 residues long. Per the germline V gene, CDR1 is SGHTA and CDR2 is FQGNSA. CDR3 amino acids: CASSLNNQPQHF. Here the CDR3 DNA reads TGTGCCAGCAGCTTAAATAATCAGCCCCAGCATTTT. Full variable domain (outside the CDR3, taken from reference TRBV7-2 and TRBJ1-5): GAGVSQSPSNKVTEKGKDVELRCDPISGHTALYWYRQSLGQGLEFLIYFQGNSAPDKSGLPSDRFSAERTGGSVSTLTIQRTQQEDSAVYLCASSLNNQPQHFGDGTRLSIL.

This chain links TRBV6-1 with TRBJ2-3, with D possibly being TRBD1 (6 bases). Germline lookup yields CDR1 MNHNS and CDR2 SASEGT. Trimming shortened V by 5 bases and J by 0 bases, and 12 bases separated the two germline ends. This CDR3 comprises 15 residues. In nucleotides, the CDR3 is TGTGCCAGCAGTCGGACAGTTCCTAGCACAGATACGCAGTATTTT. Protein sequence: CASSRTVPSTDTQYF.

This clonotype was found a few times. This chain joins TRBV2 and TRBJ2-7; D possibly corresponds to TRBD2 (5 bases). Germline loops: CDR1 SNHLY, CDR2 FYNNEI. Trimming pared 3 bases from V and 7 bases from J, leaving 7 bases between. The CDR3 spans 11 residues. CDR3 amino acids: CASSDPGEQYF. CDR3 nucleotides: TGTGCCAGCAGTGACCCGGGGGAGCAGTACTTC.